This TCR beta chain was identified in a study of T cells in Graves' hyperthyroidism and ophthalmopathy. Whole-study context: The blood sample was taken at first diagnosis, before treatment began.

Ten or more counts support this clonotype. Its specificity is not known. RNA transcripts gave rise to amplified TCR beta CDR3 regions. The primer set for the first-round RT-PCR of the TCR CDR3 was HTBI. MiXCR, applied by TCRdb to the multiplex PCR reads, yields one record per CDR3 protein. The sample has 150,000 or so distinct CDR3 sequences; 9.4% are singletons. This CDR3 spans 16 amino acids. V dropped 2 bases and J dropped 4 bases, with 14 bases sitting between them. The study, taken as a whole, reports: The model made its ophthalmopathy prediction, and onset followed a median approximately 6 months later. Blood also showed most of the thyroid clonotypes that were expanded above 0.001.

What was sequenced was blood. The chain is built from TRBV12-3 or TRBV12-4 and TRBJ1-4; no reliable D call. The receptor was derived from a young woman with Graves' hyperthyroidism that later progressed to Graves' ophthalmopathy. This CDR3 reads CASSLYGVGGNEKLFF. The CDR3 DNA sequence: TGTGCCAGCAGTTTATATGGCGTCGGAGGTAATGAAAAACTGTTTTTT.